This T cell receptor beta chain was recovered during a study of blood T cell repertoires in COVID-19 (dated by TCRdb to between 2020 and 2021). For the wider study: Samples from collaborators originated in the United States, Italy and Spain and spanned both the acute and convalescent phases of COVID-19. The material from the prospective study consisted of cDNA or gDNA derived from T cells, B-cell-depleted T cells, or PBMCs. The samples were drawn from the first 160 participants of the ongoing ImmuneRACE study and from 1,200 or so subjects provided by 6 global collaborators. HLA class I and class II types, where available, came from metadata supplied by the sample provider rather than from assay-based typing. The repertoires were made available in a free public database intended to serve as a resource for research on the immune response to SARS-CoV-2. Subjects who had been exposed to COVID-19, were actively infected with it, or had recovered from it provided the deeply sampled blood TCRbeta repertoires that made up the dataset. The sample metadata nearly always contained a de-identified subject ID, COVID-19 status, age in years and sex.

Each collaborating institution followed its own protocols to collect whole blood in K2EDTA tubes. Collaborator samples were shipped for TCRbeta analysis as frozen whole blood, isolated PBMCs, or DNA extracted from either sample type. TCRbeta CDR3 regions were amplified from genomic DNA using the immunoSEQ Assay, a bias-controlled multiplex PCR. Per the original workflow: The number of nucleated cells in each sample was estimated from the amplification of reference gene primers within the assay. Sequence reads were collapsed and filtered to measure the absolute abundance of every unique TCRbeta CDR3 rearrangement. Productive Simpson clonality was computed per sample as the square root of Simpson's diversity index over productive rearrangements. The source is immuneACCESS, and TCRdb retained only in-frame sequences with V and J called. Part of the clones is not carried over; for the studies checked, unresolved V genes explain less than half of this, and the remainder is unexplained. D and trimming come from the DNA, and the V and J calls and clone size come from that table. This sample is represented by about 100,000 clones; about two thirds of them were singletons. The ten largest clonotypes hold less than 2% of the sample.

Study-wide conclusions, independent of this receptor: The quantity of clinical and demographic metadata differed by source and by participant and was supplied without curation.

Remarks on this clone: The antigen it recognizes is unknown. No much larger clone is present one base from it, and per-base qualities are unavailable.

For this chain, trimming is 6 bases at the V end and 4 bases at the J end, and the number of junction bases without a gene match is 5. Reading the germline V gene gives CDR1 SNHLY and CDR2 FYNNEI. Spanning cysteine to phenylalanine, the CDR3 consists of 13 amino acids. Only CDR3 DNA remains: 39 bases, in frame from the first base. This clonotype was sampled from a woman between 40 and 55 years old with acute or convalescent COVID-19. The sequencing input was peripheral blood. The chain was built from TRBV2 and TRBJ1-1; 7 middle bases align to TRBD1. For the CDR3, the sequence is CASSDYRGTEAFF. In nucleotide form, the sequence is TGTGCCAGCAGCGATTACAGGGGCACTGAAGCTTTCTTT.